This TCR beta chain was recovered during a study of blood T cell repertoires in COVID-19. Study-wide context: Samples came from the United States, Italy and Spain, spanning acute and convalescent COVID-19. The cDNA or gDNA used as material had been derived from T cells, B-cell-depleted T cells, or PBMCs.

From germline, CDR1 is SGDLS and CDR2 YYNGEE. The CDR3 runs to 19 residues. V lost 2 bases to trimming and J lost 3 bases; unmatched junction nucleotides: 14. In the authors' methods: For nucleated cells, counts were estimated from reference gene primer amplification. The assay was immunoSEQ multiplex PCR, and TCRdb's table has in-frame clones only and misses some. V and J calls and clone size are copied from that table; D and trimming were computed from the DNA. The profile shows about 270,000 clones, about 89% of them singletons. Material for sequencing was peripheral blood. The genes are TRBV9 and TRBJ2-6; TRBD1 matches at 7 bases. The receptor was isolated from a man between 35 and 55 years old with active or convalescent COVID-19. Here the CDR3 DNA reads TGTGCCAGCAGCGTGAGGAGACAGGGAACCCCTAGTGGGGCCAACGTCCTGACTTTC. Translated: CASSVRRQGTPSGANVLTF. The entire variable domain, with the rest obtained from reference TRBV9 and TRBJ2-6, is as follows: DSGVTQTPKHLITATGQRVTLRCSPRSGDLSVYWYQQSLDQGLQFLIQYYNGEERAKGNILERFSAQQFPDLHSELNLSSLELGDSALYFCASSVRRQGTPSGANVLTFGAGSRLTVL.